Here is one TCR beta chain with its context. Its antigen remains unknown. This sample is drawn from a study of siplizumab effects on memory and regulatory T cells. The study, taken as a whole, reports: A small minority of alloreactive clones were mapped to unstimulated subsets.

The data were produced by immunoSEQ multiplex PCR, yet TCRdb's version contains in-frame clones alone and is incomplete. This sample has some 100,000 clones, with 92% found just once. Germline CDR1 SGHDT, CDR2 YYEEEE. V lost 6 bases and J lost 4, with 19 bases in between. The CDR3 has 15 amino acids. Sequenced input: Tregs sorted from blood. This TCR came from a human donor in good health. The rearrangement links TRBV5-6 to TRBJ1-1; a possible D gene is TRBD1 (5 bases). DNA for the CDR3: TGTGCCAGCACAACCCTCCGGGGGGGGAGCACTGAAGCTTTCTTT. Residues: CASTTLRGGSTEAFF.